One and the same sample provided the 24 T cell receptor beta chains below, sequenced in a study of blood T cell repertoires in COVID-19. Libraries were prepared by immunoSEQ multiplex PCR; TCRdb keeps only in-frame clonotypes and omits some of them. This sample has 220,000 or so clones, with about 85% found just once. The sequencing sample was made of peripheral blood. The receptors originated from a woman aged 60 to 75 who had recovered from COVID-19.

The chain links TRBV4-1 to TRBJ1-1; TRBD1 aligns across 7 bases. Germline-derived CDR1 and CDR2 are MGHRA and YSYEKL. There are 14 residues in the CDR3. The trim removed 0 bases at V and 7 bases at J, leaving 5 bases unmatched. CDR3 bases: TGCGCCAGCAGCCAAGAATTCAGGGGGAATGAAGCTTTCTTT. It is translated as CASSQEFRGNEAFF.

The rearrangement joins TRBV5-5 to TRBJ2-5, with D maybe TRBD1 (5 bases). The germline V gene has CDR1 SGHKS and CDR2 YYEKEE (reference sequence). This CDR3 spans 15 amino acids. Deletions cut 3 bases from V and 2 bases from J, with 14 bases between. CDR3 in DNA: TGTGCCAGCAGCTCCTATCGACAGTTTCAAGAGACCCAGTACTTC. Amino acid sequence: CASSSYRQFQETQYF.

The CDR3 region is CASSFLVTDTQYF. The CDR3 DNA is TGTGCCAGCAGCTTCCTAGTCACAGATACGCAGTATTTT. The chain employs TRBV7-8 and TRBJ2-3; the D is unclear. V shed 3 bases and J shed 2 bases, with 6 bases lying between them. Germline assignment: CDR1 SGHVS and CDR2 FQNEAQ. This CDR3 has 13 amino acids.

V usage is TRBV5-1 and J usage is TRBJ2-2; 9 bases line up with TRBD2. Unmatched junction bases numbered 11, after V lost 4 bases and J lost 7 bases. CDR3 length: 16 amino acids. Germline V gene data show CDR1 as SGHRS and CDR2 as YFSETQ. CDR3 region: CASSGMSGTSFGELFF. In nucleotides, the CDR3 is TGCGCCAGCAGCGGCATGTCCGGGACTAGCTTCGGGGAGCTGTTTTTT.

V and J are TRBV12-3 or TRBV12-4 and TRBJ2-7; D might be TRBD2 (5 bases). The CDR3 has 13 amino acids. With 3 bases removed from V and 4 bases from J, the gap between germline ends came to 10 bases. CDR3 DNA sequence: TGTGCCAGCAGTTTCGGGGATCGTTACGAGCAGTACTTC. Translated: CASSFGDRYEQYF.

The V call is TRBV9, the J call TRBJ1-1, with D possibly TRBD1 on 6 matching bases. Germline V gene lookup returns CDR1 SGDLS and CDR2 YYNGEE. There are 18 residues in the CDR3. Trimming shortened V by 3 bases and J by 4 bases, and 25 bases separated the two germline ends. The CDR3 region is CASSDLLSEGRGSTEAFF. The CDR3 DNA sequence: TGTGCCAGCAGCGATCTTCTTTCAGAAGGCAGGGGTAGCACTGAAGCTTTCTTT.

The J gene is TRBJ1-3, the V gene TRBV4-1, with D hard to call. The CDR3 extends over 14 amino acids. Germline V gives CDR1 MGHRA, CDR2 YSYEKL. The V and J ends lost 1 base and 5 bases respectively, with 9 bases between them. In DNA form, the CDR3 reads TGCGCCAGCAGCCAAGTCGTCAGAAGAAACACCATATATTTT. Translating gives CASSQVVRRNTIYF.

J is TRBJ1-4 and V is TRBV5-1; 9 nucleotides agree with TRBD1. The CDR3 runs to 15 residues. The trim removed 0 bases at V and 8 bases at J, leaving 5 bases unmatched. Germline V gives CDR1 SGHRS, CDR2 YFSETQ. Here the CDR3 DNA reads TGCGCCAGCAGCTTGGATGGGACAGGGTACGAAAAACTGTTTTTT. It specifies CASSLDGTGYEKLFF.

V and J are TRBV6-5 and TRBJ1-2; the D gene is possibly TRBD1 (5 bases). V lost 0 bases and J 4 bases, leaving 12 bases between the germline ends. This CDR3 contains 15 residues. CDR1 MNHEY and CDR2 SVGAGI come from the germline V gene. CDR3 in amino acids: CASSYSADTFYGYTF. The CDR3, as DNA: TGTGCCAGCAGTTACTCTGCGGACACGTTCTATGGCTACACCTTC.

The chain recombines TRBV9 with TRBJ2-3; D might be TRBD1 (5 bases). The germline V gene has CDR1 SGDLS and CDR2 YYNGEE. V gave up 4 bases and J gave up 6 bases, with 18 bases separating them. CDR3 length equals 15 residues. The CDR3: CASSSENRILDTQYF. CDR3 bases: TGTGCCAGCAGCTCGGAGAACAGGATATTGGATACGCAGTATTTT.

The chain employs TRBV18 and TRBJ2-3; tentatively, D is TRBD2 (6 bases). The germline V gene has CDR1 KGHSH and CDR2 LQKENI. V lost 1 base and J 0 bases, leaving 11 bases between the germline ends. This CDR3 region has 16 residues. The CDR3 reads CASSPRTGTSTDTQYF. CDR3 coding DNA: TGTGCCAGCTCACCACGAACCGGGACTAGCACAGATACGCAGTATTTT. Using reference TRBV18 and TRBJ2-3 for the parts outside the CDR3, the full variable domain is NAGVMQNPRHLVRRRGQEARLRCSPMKGHSHVYWYRQLPEEGLKFMVYLQKENIIDESGMPKERFSAEFPKEGPSILRIQQVVRGDSAAYFCASSPRTGTSTDTQYFGPGTRLTVL.

The CDR3 nucleotides read TGCGCCAGCAGCCGACCGACAGTGAACTCCTACAATGAGCAGTTCTTC. It is translated as CASSRPTVNSYNEQFF. The V gene is TRBV5-1, the J gene TRBJ2-1; tentatively, D is TRBD1 (5 bases). This CDR3 contains 16 residues. Germline lookup yields CDR1 SGHRS and CDR2 YFSETQ. Trimming took 4 bases from V and 0 from J, leaving 14 bases between them.

The rearrangement links TRBV3-1 (or the pseudogene TRBV3-2) to TRBJ1-6; 8 nucleotides align to TRBD1. Trimming removed 1 base from V and 9 bases from J; junction bases left unmatched: 5. The germline V gene has CDR1 LGHDT and CDR2 YNNKEL (reference sequence). The CDR3 is made up of 15 amino acids. The CDR3 sequence is CASSQGAGGSSPLHF. The DNA for the CDR3 is TGTGCCAGCAGCCAAGGGGCAGGGGGCAGTTCACCCCTCCACTTT.

The rearrangement links TRBV11-3 to TRBJ1-1; a weak D match, TRBD1 (6 bases). Trimming shortened V by 3 bases and J by 5 bases, and 10 bases separated the two germline ends. The CDR3 totals 13 residues. The germline CDR1 and CDR2 sequences are SGHNT and YENEEA. In DNA form, the CDR3 reads TGTGCCAGCAGCTTCAGGCAGGGGACTGAAGCTTTCTTT. This codes for CASSFRQGTEAFF. The complete variable domain, with remaining parts taken from reference TRBV11-3 and TRBJ1-1, reads EAGVVQSPRYKIIEKKQPVAFWCNPISGHNTLYWYLQNLGQGPELLIRYENEEAVDDSQLPKDRFSAERLKGVDSTLKIQPAELGDSAVYLCASSFRQGTEAFFGQGTRLTVV.

V and J are TRBV4-2 and TRBJ2-5, with a possible D match to TRBD2 (5 bases). Trimming removed 3 bases at V and 5 bases at J, with 10 bases between. Germline V gene sequence: CDR1 LGHNA, CDR2 YNFKEQ. CDR3 length: 13 residues. The CDR3 DNA sequence: TGTGCCAGCAGCCAGAGGGATATGGAGACCCAGTACTTC. Translating gives CASSQRDMETQYF.

The chain carries TRBV27 and TRBJ1-4; TRBD1 matches 7 bases. The V segment lost 6 bases and the J segment 2 bases; nucleotides outside the gene matches: 3. CDR1 and CDR2 from the germline V gene are MNHEY and SMNVEV (reference sequence). CDR3 length: 14 amino acids. The CDR3, as DNA: TGTGCCAGCAGCAAGGGACAGACTAATGAAAAACTGTTTTTT. Residues: CASSKGQTNEKLFF.

The chain links TRBV27 to TRBJ1-2; 7 bases fit TRBD1. With 6 bases clipped from V and 5 bases from J, the junction kept 6 bases outside the gene matches. The CDR3 extends over 13 amino acids. The V gene's germline CDR1 is MNHEY and CDR2 SMNVEV (reference sequence). Here the CDR3 reads CASSGQAFYGYTF. The CDR3 nucleotides are TGTGCCAGCAGCGGACAGGCCTTTTATGGCTACACCTTC.

V is TRBV4-1 and J is TRBJ2-2; 7 bases fit TRBD1. CDR1 is MGHRA, CDR2 YSYEKL, per germline. The ends lost 2 bases at V and 3 bases at J; junction bases unmatched: 3. CDR3 length: 15 residues. In DNA, the CDR3 is TGCGCCAGCAGCCAACCCGGGACAGACACCGGGGAGCTGTTTTTT. Translating it yields CASSQPGTDTGELFF.

The V and J genes are TRBV11-2 and TRBJ1-1; D is perhaps TRBD1 (5 bases). The CDR3 is made up of 14 amino acids. The germline gives CDR1 SGHAT, CDR2 FQNNGV. V shed 4 bases and J shed 5 bases, with 14 bases lying between them. The CDR3 nucleotides are TGTGCCAGCAGCTCGCGGGGGGTAGGGACTGAAGCTTTCTTT. This encodes CASSSRGVGTEAFF. Together with reference TRBV11-2 and TRBJ1-1, the CDR3 gives the full variable domain: EAGVAQSPRYKIIEKRQSVAFWCNPISGHATLYWYQQILGQGPKLLIQFQNNGVVDDSQLPKDRFSAERLKGVDSTLKIQPAKLEDSAVYLCASSSRGVGTEAFFGQGTRLTVV.

The CDR3 nucleotides read TGTGCCTGGAGCCGCAGCGAGAACACTGAAGCTTTCTTT. Encoded protein: CAWSRSENTEAFF. This rearrangement joins TRBV30 to TRBJ1-1; no clear D gene. Trimming took off 3 bases at V and 1 base at J, with 9 bases between the two ends. The CDR3 length is 13 residues. CDR1 and CDR2 from the germline V gene are GTSNPN and SVGIG (reference sequence).

This chain joins TRBV3-1 (or the pseudogene TRBV3-2) and TRBJ2-5; tentative D call: TRBD2 (5 bases). CDR1 and CDR2 (germline): LGHDT, YNNKEL (reference sequence). V shed 1 base and J shed 5 bases, with 5 bases lying between them. The CDR3 loop spans 12 amino acids. The CDR3 loop reads CASSQGGETQYF. The DNA of the CDR3 is TGTGCCAGCAGCCAAGGAGGGGAGACCCAGTACTTC.

The J gene is TRBJ2-5, the V gene TRBV5-1; 11 bases align to TRBD2. Per germline, CDR1 SGHRS and CDR2 YFSETQ. V shed 5 bases, J shed 0 bases, and the junction held 3 bases outside the gene matches. CDR3 length: 15 amino acids. The CDR3 nucleotides read TGCGCCAGCAGGGAGACTAGCGGGGACCAAGAGACCCAGTACTTC. It yields the protein CASRETSGDQETQYF.

The table lists this clone with a few counts. This chain connects TRBV7-2 to TRBJ2-1; 12 bases are shared with TRBD2. Per the germline V gene, CDR1 is SGHTA and CDR2 is FQGNSA. With V trimmed by 5 bases and J by 3 bases, 5 bases remained unmatched. This CDR3 is built from 16 residues. In nucleotides, the CDR3 is TGTGCCAGCAGCACCTCGACTAGCGGGGGCTACAATGAGCAGTTCTTC. It codes for CASSTSTSGGYNEQFF.

This clone was recorded once. The chain is built from TRBV5-1 and TRBJ2-1; 7 bases fit TRBD1. V lost 1 base, J lost 8 bases, and 6 bases stayed unmatched. The CDR3 is made up of 14 amino acids. In germline, CDR1 is SGHRS, CDR2 YFSETQ. In nucleotides, the CDR3 is TGCGCCAGCAGCTTGTCAGGGGGTAACGATGAGCAGTTCTTC. Translating it yields CASSLSGGNDEQFF.